The clone carrying this TCR beta chain was observed a few times. The data derive from a study of response to subunit inactivated influenza vaccine. TCRdb passed the RT-PCR reads through MiXCR, listing each CDR3 protein once. In the table there are around 760,000 distinct CDR3 sequences, about 15% of which are singletons. The germline V gene has CDR1 SGHTA and CDR2 FQGNSA. Trimming cost V 2 bases and J 2 bases, with 15 bases left between them. The CDR3 runs 16 residues. The TCR comes from a man aged 45-65 years who received an inactivated influenza vaccine. The V call is TRBV7-2, the J call TRBJ1-2, with D possibly being TRBD1 (5 bases). The sequencing used PBMCs from blood, collected roughly 2 weeks before vaccination. The chain's CDR3 is CASSLIQAYRNYGYTF. Written as DNA, the CDR3 is TGTGCCAGCAGCTTAATACAGGCCTATAGGAACTATGGCTACACCTTC.